These 28 T cell receptor beta chains were sequenced from one sample in a study of control samples from healthy donors and cancer patients. Method: immunoSEQ multiplex PCR; TCRdb's copy keeps in-frame clones and lacks some. The sample has 100,000 to 150,000 clones, 87% seen once. The sequenced sample was blood. The receptors originated from a man aged 35-49 years in good health.

The rearrangement joins TRBV19 to TRBJ1-1, with 7 positions matching TRBD1. CDR1 is LNHDA, CDR2 SQIVND, per germline (reference sequence). The CDR3 runs 12 residues. V lost 6 bases and J lost 11; bases outside the gene matches: 9. CDR3 nucleotides: TGTGCCAGTAGCCGACAGGGTGCAGGGGCTTTCTTT. This translates into CASSRQGAGAFF.

V usage is TRBV25-1 and J usage is TRBJ1-1, with 8 bases identical to TRBD1. CDR3 length equals 17 residues. CDR1 is MGHDK and CDR2 is SYGVNS in the germline V gene. The V and J ends lost 3 bases and 3 bases, in that order; junction bases with no gene match: 12. The CDR3 DNA follows: TGTGCCAGCAGTGACCCCCCCGGGACAGGTGACCACACTGAAGCTTTCTTT. Its translation is CASSDPPGTGDHTEAFF. Combining the CDR3 with reference TRBV25-1 and TRBJ1-1 gives the whole variable domain EADIYQTPRYLVIGTGKKITLECSQTMGHDKMYWYQQDPGMELHLIHYSYGVNSTEKGDLSSESTVSRIRTEHFPLTLESARPSHTSQYLCASSDPPGTGDHTEAFFGQGTRLTVV.

CDR3 coding DNA: TGTGCCAGCAGTGAGGGGATTGGCAATGAGCAGTTCTTC. Protein product: CASSEGIGNEQFF. The chain uses TRBV6-1 and TRBJ2-1, with D unclear. There are 13 residues in the CDR3. Germline V gene sequence: CDR1 MNHNS, CDR2 SASEGT. With 3 bases removed from V and 6 bases from J, the gap between germline ends came to 9 bases.

The chain links TRBV2 to TRBJ2-2; 10 nucleotides agree with TRBD1. V dropped 6 bases and J dropped 2; count of bases not matched to a gene: 6. The CDR3 runs to 16 residues. Germline V gene sequence: CDR1 SNHLY, CDR2 FYNNEI. CDR3 sequence: CASSQGQGVNTGELFF. In DNA form, the CDR3 reads TGTGCCAGCAGCCAAGGACAGGGGGTAAACACCGGGGAGCTGTTTTTT.

The chain combines TRBV7-6 with TRBJ2-5; no clear D gene. Looked up from germline, CDR1 is SGHVS and CDR2 is FNYEAQ. The germline V and J ends were trimmed by 0 bases and 5 bases, with 7 bases remaining between them. This CDR3 is built from 13 residues. The CDR3 here is CASSLAGRETQYF. The CDR3 coding sequence is TGTGCCAGCAGCTTAGCGGGCAGGGAGACCCAGTACTTC.

This rearrangement joins TRBV7-7 to TRBJ2-7; tentative D call: TRBD2 (6 bases). V was pared by 0 bases and J by 5 bases, with 8 bases between. Germline CDR1 is SSHAT and CDR2 is FNYEAQ (reference sequence). The CDR3 is made up of 13 amino acids. For the CDR3, the DNA is TGTGCCAGCAGCTTAGCGTCGGGGGACGAGCAGTACTTC. Its translation: CASSLASGDEQYF.

The CDR3 DNA sequence: TGTGCCAGCAGCCCTGGACTAGCGACTTCCTACGAGCAGTACTTC. Its translation is CASSPGLATSYEQYF. This rearrangement joins TRBV5-4 to TRBJ2-7, with 9 bases identical to TRBD2. The CDR3 is 15 amino acids. Germline CDR1 and CDR2: SGHNT and YYREEE (reference sequence). V shed 4 bases and J 1 base; nucleotides not matched to a gene: 6.

This sequence joins TRBV7-7 and TRBJ2-6; 10 nucleotides align to TRBD1. Germline values: CDR1 SSHAT, CDR2 FNYEAQ (reference sequence). J lost 0 bases, V lost 5 bases, and 4 bases had no gene match. CDR3 length: 17 residues. CDR3 in amino acids: CASSAGQGVSGANVLTF. For the CDR3, the DNA is TGTGCCAGCAGCGCCGGACAGGGGGTCTCTGGGGCCAACGTCCTGACTTTC.

V usage is TRBV7-2 and J usage is TRBJ1-1; tentative D call: TRBD1 (5 bases). V was cut by 5 bases and J by 6 bases, with 19 bases left in between. The CDR3 contains 15 residues. CDR1 is SGHTA, CDR2 FQGNSA, per germline. The CDR3 protein is CASSVRLGEGPEAFF. In nucleotides, the CDR3 is TGTGCCAGCAGCGTCCGCTTAGGGGAGGGTCCTGAAGCTTTCTTT.

A word on this clone: One end of the junction is discordant with germline, which a read error may explain. The J gene is TRBJ2-1, the V gene TRBV18; TRBD1 matches 7 bases. Germline V gene data show CDR1 as KGHSH and CDR2 as LQKENI. The CDR3 spans 14 residues. CDR3 protein: CARSLGTAYNEQFF. For the CDR3, the DNA is TGTGCCCGCTCACTAGGGACAGCATACAATGAGCAGTTCTTC.

The genes are TRBV1 and TRBJ2-1. TRBV1 is an annotated pseudogene. The CDR3 totals 17 residues. CDR3 sequence reads: CTSSPPPRGPSYNEQFF. The CDR3 DNA reads as TGCACCAGCAGCCCCCCACCCCGGGGACCCTCCTACAATGAGCAGTTCTTC.

The rearrangement uses TRBV5-6 and TRBJ1-4; D might be TRBD1 (6 bases). This CDR3 comprises 15 residues. Germline CDR1 reads SGHDT; CDR2 reads YYEEEE. Trimming took 4 bases from V and 4 from J, leaving 14 bases between them. The DNA of the CDR3 is TGTGCCAGCAGCGGTACAGGGACGCTTAATGAAAAACTGTTTTTT. Translated: CASSGTGTLNEKLFF.

The chain has TRBV5-1 and TRBJ2-3; D is ambiguous. Between the trimmed V and J ends, which lost 5 bases and 2 bases, there was a span of 3 bases. The CDR3 has 11 amino acids. The germline CDR1 and CDR2 sequences are SGHRS and YFSETQ. The CDR3 loop reads CASRATDTQYF. The CDR3 DNA reads TGCGCCAGCAGAGCCACAGATACGCAGTATTTT.

The chain combines TRBV7-3 with TRBJ2-7; D is ambiguous. This CDR3 is built from 16 residues. From germline, CDR1 is SGHTA and CDR2 FQGTGA. Trimming cost V 0 bases and J 2 bases, with 14 bases left between them. The CDR3 sequence is CASSLTGALSPYEQYF. CDR3 bases: TGTGCCAGCAGCTTAACGGGTGCCCTCTCCCCCTACGAGCAGTACTTC.

CDR3 DNA sequence: TGTGCCAGCAGCTTTATCCTAGACACTGAAGCTTTCTTT. Its translation: CASSFILDTEAFF. The J gene is TRBJ1-1, the V gene TRBV7-9; unclear D gene. The CDR3 loop spans 13 amino acids. V was cut by 3 bases and J by 3 bases, with 8 bases left in between. Germline-derived CDR1 and CDR2 are SEHNR and FQNEAQ (reference sequence).

This clone has only one observation. This chain joins TRBV2 and TRBJ2-1; 9 nucleotides agree with TRBD1. This CDR3 comprises 14 residues. Germline trimming cut 4 bases from V and 5 bases from J; bases unmatched to any gene: 3. Germline CDR1 SNHLY, CDR2 FYNNEI. DNA for the CDR3: TGTGCCAGCAGTGGCGGGACAGGGAACAATGAGCAGTTCTTC. The encoded protein is CASSGGTGNNEQFF.

The count of this clone is one. The chain carries TRBV11-3 and TRBJ1-2; D not resolved. The V and J ends lost 2 bases and 9 bases respectively, with 13 bases between them. CDR3 length equals 13 residues. Looked up from germline, CDR1 is SGHNT and CDR2 is YENEEA. CDR3 in DNA: TGTGCCAGCAGCTTAACCGTTGTAGGCAGCTACACCTTC. It yields the protein CASSLTVVGSYTF.

This chain uses TRBV7-9 with TRBJ2-1; D may be TRBD1 (6 bases). V was clipped by 5 bases and J by 5 bases, with 13 bases between them. CDR3 length: 14 residues. Germline assignment: CDR1 SEHNR and CDR2 FQNEAQ (reference sequence). CDR3 amino acids: CASSRLGGDNEQFF. CDR3 nucleotide sequence: TGTGCCAGCAGCCGGCTTGGGGGCGACAATGAGCAGTTCTTC.

The chain uses TRBV7-2 and TRBJ1-2; 9 bases are a match to TRBD1. CDR1 SGHTA and CDR2 FQGNSA come from the germline V gene. J lost 5 bases, V lost 1 base, and 5 bases had no gene match. CDR3 length equals 15 residues. The CDR3 loop reads CASSLGDRVGYGYTF. As DNA, the CDR3 is TGTGCCAGCAGCTTAGGGGACAGGGTGGGATATGGCTACACCTTC.

The chain joins TRBV6-5 to TRBJ2-1; TRBD2 is a possible D gene (6 bases). The germline V gene has CDR1 MNHEY and CDR2 SVGAGI. This CDR3 contains 15 residues. V was trimmed by 0 bases and J by 9 bases, leaving 15 bases between them. CDR3 sequence reads: CASSYSRVQGGEQFF. In DNA form, the CDR3 reads TGTGCCAGCAGTTACTCAAGGGTTCAGGGAGGTGAGCAGTTCTTC.

This rearrangement joins TRBV5-5 to TRBJ2-1; no definite D call. The CDR3 extends over 16 amino acids. Germline V CDR1 and CDR2: SGHKS, YYEKEE (reference sequence). Trimming took 0 bases from V and 0 from J, leaving 10 bases between them. The CDR3 DNA sequence: TGTGCCAGCAGCTTGGAGGGTTACAGCTCCTACAATGAGCAGTTCTTC. As protein: CASSLEGYSSYNEQFF.

This clone has a single count. The rearrangement links TRBV10-3 to TRBJ1-1; the D gene is possibly TRBD1 (5 bases). The CDR3 is 14 amino acids. The ends were cut back, 5 bases at V and 5 bases at J, with 15 bases in the middle. Per germline, CDR1 ENHRY and CDR2 SYGVKD. The CDR3 coding sequence is TGTGCCATCAGTCCAACCGCGACAGCGACTGAAGCTTTCTTT. This sequence encodes CAISPTATATEAFF.

This rearrangement joins TRBV7-3 to TRBJ2-2; maybe TRBD2 (6 bases). CDR1 SGHTA and CDR2 FQGTGA come from the germline V gene. This CDR3 is built from 14 residues. Trimming took off 5 bases at V and 7 bases at J, with 14 bases between the two ends. As DNA, the CDR3 is TGTGCCAGCAGCGCCAGACAAGCGGGCGGGGAGCTGTTTTTT. It translates to CASSARQAGGELFF.

This rearrangement joins TRBV5-1 to TRBJ2-6, with TRBD2 as a possible D gene (5 bases). Germline CDR1 SGHRS, CDR2 YFSETQ. CDR3 length: 18 residues. Trimming removed 4 bases at V and 3 bases at J, with 20 bases between. CDR3 in DNA: TGCGCCAGCAGCCCCCGGGCGGGTAGGAGGAATGGGGCCAACGTCCTGACTTTC. It specifies CASSPRAGRRNGANVLTF.

The chain links TRBV30 to TRBJ1-1, with 11 bases lining up with TRBD1. The CDR3 runs to 14 residues. Germline V gene data show CDR1 as GTSNPN and CDR2 as SVGIG (reference sequence). Trimming at V came to 2 bases and at J to 7 bases, leaving 6 bases not matched to a gene. CDR3 protein: CAWSSGTGGNEAFF. DNA for the CDR3: TGTGCCTGGAGTTCCGGGACAGGGGGGAATGAAGCTTTCTTT.

This clone was observed a handful of times. The J gene is TRBJ2-1, the V gene TRBV4-3; 13 nucleotides agree with TRBD2. Germline trimming cut 6 bases from V and 12 bases from J; bases unmatched to any gene: 17. The CDR3 is made up of 17 amino acids. Germline CDR1 is LGHNA and CDR2 is YSLEER. DNA for the CDR3: TGCGCCAGCAGTACTAACGTCCGGACTAGCGGGGGAGGGCGGCAGTTCTTC. This codes for CASSTNVRTSGGGRQFF.

The chain is built from TRBV10-1 and TRBJ2-3; TRBD2 aligns across 8 bases. In germline, CDR1 is WNHNN, CDR2 SYGVQD (reference sequence). V lost 6 bases and J lost 0; bases outside the gene matches: 14. This CDR3 has 18 amino acids. CDR3 loop: CASRGTGGGRVSTDTQYF. CDR3 nucleotides: TGCGCCAGCAGGGGCACGGGGGGGGGCCGAGTGAGCACAGATACGCAGTATTTT.

This rearrangement joins TRBV7-6 to TRBJ1-2; unclear D gene. The CDR3 has 13 residues. Germline V gene data show CDR1 as SGHVS and CDR2 as FNYEAQ. V was cut by 8 bases and J by 6 bases, with 16 bases left in between. CDR3 residues: CASSKTRRDGYTF. The CDR3 DNA reads as TGTGCCAGCTCAAAGACCCGGCGAGATGGCTACACCTTC.